Below, 19 T cell receptor beta chains from the same sample are listed, as sequenced in a study of regulatory T cells in long-lasting Graves disease. With iRepertoire HTBI primers and Arm-PCR of CDR3 regions, TCR beta libraries were built. TCRdb used MiXCR to reprocess the multiplex PCR reads, holding one entry per CDR3 protein. The sample contains 450,000 to 600,000 distinct CDR3 sequences, 15% to 20% of which appear only once. Regarding time point: newly diagnosed GD, antithyroid drugs for less than 3 months. TCR sequences were obtained from RNA taken from PBMCs. These data were also filed under a second study, of T cells in Graves' hyperthyroidism and ophthalmopathy.

The sequences come from peripheral blood mononuclear cells (PBMCs), collected at new diagnosis, from a patient treated with antithyroid drugs. The receptors here all came from a middle-aged man with Graves disease.

Notes on this clonotype: A much larger clone lies one base from this, so it may be a read error. This sequence joins TRBV28 and TRBJ1-2, with D unresolved. The CDR3 covers 12 residues. CDR1 and CDR2 from the germline V gene are MDHEN and SYDVKM. The CDR3: CASSFLGDGYAF. DNA for the CDR3: TGTGCCAGCAGTTTCCTTGGGGATGGCTACGCCTTC.

This clonotype was seen many times. The J gene is TRBJ2-7, the V gene TRBV6-1; 8 bases match TRBD2. This CDR3 region has 17 residues. Germline CDR1 MNHNS, CDR2 SASEGT. With V trimmed by 5 bases and J by 3 bases, 15 bases remained unmatched. The CDR3 sequence is CASSPSGGVAGYYEQYF. The CDR3 nucleotides are TGTGCCAGCAGTCCTTCTGGGGGGGTAGCGGGATACTACGAGCAGTACTTC.

At least ten counts were recorded for this clonotype. This chain uses TRBV11-3 with TRBJ1-5, with no clear D. This CDR3 is built from 11 residues. CDR1 is SGHNT, CDR2 YENEEA, per germline. V lost 5 bases to trimming and J lost 9 bases, with 8 bases between them. The CDR3 region has the DNA TGTGCCAGCAGCCACGTAGTGCCCCAGCATTTT. Translation: CASSHVVPQHF.

The rearrangement links TRBV24-1 to TRBJ2-3, with 13 bases that match TRBD2. Germline CDR1 and CDR2: KGHDR and SFDVKD. Trimming at V came to 3 bases and at J to 0 bases, leaving 14 bases not matched to a gene. The CDR3 spans 21 residues. The CDR3 sequence is CATSDPPGLAGHAPSTDTQYF. The CDR3, as DNA: TGTGCCACCAGTGATCCTCCGGGACTAGCGGGGCACGCTCCTAGCACAGATACGCAGTATTTT.

This clonotype was counted between two and nine times. J is TRBJ2-1 and V is TRBV3-1; TRBD2 matches 8 bases. The germline V gene encodes CDR1 LGHDT and CDR2 YNNKEL (reference sequence). The CDR3 loop spans 17 amino acids. The J segment lost 2 bases and the V segment lost 2 bases, leaving 8 bases of the junction unmatched. The CDR3 sequence is CASSQLSGRVTYNEQFF. For the CDR3, the DNA is TGTGCCAGCAGCCAACTGAGCGGGAGAGTAACCTACAATGAGCAGTTCTTC.

This clonotype was counted at least ten times. The chain has TRBV28 and TRBJ1-2, with 8 bases lining up with TRBD1. The V segment lost 2 bases and the J segment 6 bases; nucleotides outside the gene matches: 2. The CDR3 contains 13 residues. Per germline, CDR1 MDHEN and CDR2 SYDVKM. The CDR3 sequence is CASSLGQGHGYTF. CDR3 sequence (DNA): TGTGCCAGCAGTTTAGGACAGGGTCATGGCTACACCTTC.

This clonotype was found a few times. V is TRBV3-1 and J is TRBJ1-1; tentatively, D is TRBD1 (6 bases). CDR3 size: 15 residues. Germline CDR1 LGHDT, CDR2 YNNKEL (reference sequence). Trimming left V 6 bases short and J 1 base short, with 15 bases between. Written as DNA, the CDR3 is TGTGCCAGCAGTGGGCAGGGGCGTCCGAACACTGAAGCTTTCTTT. Its protein product is CASSGQGRPNTEAFF.

The rearrangement links TRBV14 to TRBJ1-1; TRBD1 agrees at 8 bases. The CDR3 spans 15 residues. Trimming removed 4 bases from V and 0 bases from J; junction bases left unmatched: 4. Germline lookup yields CDR1 SGHDN and CDR2 FVKESK. The CDR3 protein is CASSLRTGMNTEAFF. In DNA, the CDR3 is TGTGCCAGCAGCCTCCGGACAGGGATGAACACTGAAGCTTTCTTT. Full variable domain (missing parts from reference TRBV14 and TRBJ1-1): EAGVTQFPSHSVIEKGQTVTLRCDPISGHDNLYWYRRVMGKEIKFLLHFVKESKQDESGMPNNRFLAERTGGTYSTLKVQPAELEDSGVYFCASSLRTGMNTEAFFGQGTRLTVV.

There are a few counts of this clonotype. One junction end disagrees with the germline gene, perhaps due to a read error. The rearrangement uses TRBV12-3 or TRBV12-4 and TRBJ2-5; 7 nucleotides align to TRBD2. CDR3 length equals 14 residues. CDR3 nucleotide sequence: TGTGCCAGCAGAGCGGGAAGGCAGTCAGAGACCCAGCACTTC. This translates into CASRAGRQSETQHF.

This clonotype was observed at least ten times. The chain combines TRBV20-1 with TRBJ2-3; no firm D call. Germline V lookup: CDR1 DFQATT, CDR2 SNEGSKA (reference sequence). V lost 6 bases and J lost 2, with 6 bases in between. CDR3 length: 11 residues. The CDR3 region has the DNA TGCAGTGCCGCCGTCACAGATACGCAGTATTTT. Protein sequence: CSAAVTDTQYF.

Many counts were recorded for this clonotype. The genes are TRBV20-1 and TRBJ2-1; 14 bases are shared with TRBD2. CDR1 DFQATT and CDR2 SNEGSKA come from the germline V gene (reference sequence). Unmatched junction bases numbered 4, after V lost 5 bases and J lost 4 bases. This CDR3 is built from 15 residues. The CDR3: CSADGTSGSYNEQFF. Here the CDR3 DNA reads TGCAGTGCTGATGGGACTAGCGGGAGTTACAATGAGCAGTTCTTC.

This clonotype was picked up many times. The J gene is TRBJ2-7, the V gene TRBV29-1; D remains ambiguous. The CDR3 runs to 12 residues. CDR1 and CDR2 (germline): SQVTM, ANQGSEA. Between the trimmed V and J ends, which lost 6 bases and 5 bases, there was a span of 14 bases. The CDR3 DNA follows: TGCAGCGTCAGAGTAGTCCCCCACGAGCAGTACTTC. Translated, it gives CSVRVVPHEQYF.

This clonotype showed up just a few times. The rearrangement joins TRBV5-1 to TRBJ1-4; no definite D call. From germline, CDR1 is SGHRS and CDR2 YFSETQ. Trimming cost V 1 base and J 8 bases, with 15 bases left between them. The CDR3 sequence is 15 residues long. CDR3: CASSLIAGPEEKLFF. The DNA of the CDR3 is TGCGCCAGCAGCTTGATCGCCGGACCTGAGGAAAAACTGTTTTTT.

This clonotype has just one count. The gene calls are TRBV14 and TRBJ2-1; 13 bases align to TRBD2. This CDR3 has 16 residues. The V gene end was trimmed by 4 bases and the J gene end by 9 bases; junction bases not matched to a gene: 9. CDR1 is SGHDN and CDR2 is FVKESK in the germline V gene. CDR3 in DNA: TGTGCCAGCAGCCTACCGGGACTAGCGGGACAGGGTGAGCAGTTCTTC. Translated: CASSLPGLAGQGEQFF.

This clonotype was picked up many times. The chain recombines TRBV2 with TRBJ2-5; 9 bases match TRBD1. The CDR3 totals 13 residues. Germline values: CDR1 SNHLY, CDR2 FYNNEI. V shed 5 bases, J shed 6 bases, and the junction held 4 bases outside the gene matches. Written as DNA, the CDR3 is TGTGCCAGCAGTCGGGACAGGGCGAAGACCCAGTACTTC. This translates into CASSRDRAKTQYF.

This clonotype showed up many times. The genes are TRBV27 and TRBJ2-5; 15 bases are a match to TRBD2. This CDR3 has 20 residues. Trimming took 0 bases from V and 1 from J; bases not matched to a gene: 9. Per the germline V gene, CDR1 is MNHEY and CDR2 is SMNVEV (reference sequence). CDR3 protein: CASSLSSPGLAGGSQETQYF. CDR3 nucleotides: TGTGCCAGCAGTTTATCGTCACCGGGACTAGCGGGAGGATCCCAAGAGACCCAGTACTTC.

This clonotype was seen a few times. The rearrangement links TRBV5-1 to TRBJ2-3, with D perhaps TRBD1 (6 bases). Deletions cut 4 bases from V and 1 base from J, with 13 bases between. Germline V gene sequence: CDR1 SGHRS, CDR2 YFSETQ. The CDR3 totals 15 residues. The CDR3 coding sequence is TGCGCCAGCAGCCTATCTAAGGGGGGCACAGATACGCAGTATTTT. It codes for CASSLSKGGTDTQYF.

This clonotype was counted many times. This rearrangement joins TRBV28 to TRBJ1-1, with TRBD1 identical over 7 bases. Germline V lookup: CDR1 MDHEN, CDR2 SYDVKM. The CDR3 sequence is 15 residues long. The ends lost 6 bases at V and 1 base at J; junction bases unmatched: 8. CDR3 sequence reads: CASRLRQGWNTEAFF. CDR3 nucleotide sequence: TGTGCCAGCAGACTACGACAGGGATGGAACACTGAAGCTTTCTTT. Full variable domain (rest looked up from reference TRBV28 and TRBJ1-1): DVKVTQSSRYLVKRTGEKVFLECVQDMDHENMFWYRQDPGLGLRLIYFSYDVKMKEKGDIPEGYSVSREKKERFSLILESASTNQTSMYLCASRLRQGWNTEAFFGQGTRLTVV.

This chain uses TRBV7-9 with TRBJ2-1; D ambiguous. The CDR3 is 15 residues long. The germline V gene has CDR1 SEHNR and CDR2 FQNEAQ (reference sequence). Trimming pared 5 bases from V and 2 bases from J, leaving 13 bases between. CDR3 amino acids: CASSPRPETYNEQFF. CDR3 coding DNA: TGTGCCAGCAGCCCCCGACCGGAGACCTACAATGAGCAGTTCTTC.